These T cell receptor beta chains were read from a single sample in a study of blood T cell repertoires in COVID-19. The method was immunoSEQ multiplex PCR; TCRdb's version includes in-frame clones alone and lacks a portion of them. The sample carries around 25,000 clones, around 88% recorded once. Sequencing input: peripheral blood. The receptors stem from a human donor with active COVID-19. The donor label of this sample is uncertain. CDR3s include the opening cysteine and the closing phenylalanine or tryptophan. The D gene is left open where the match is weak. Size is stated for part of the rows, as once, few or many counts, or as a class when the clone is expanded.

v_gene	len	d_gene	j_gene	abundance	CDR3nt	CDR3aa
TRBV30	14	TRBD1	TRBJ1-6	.	TGTGCCTGGAGCTCGGGACAGGGGATTTCACCCCTCCACTTT	CAWSSGQGISPLHF
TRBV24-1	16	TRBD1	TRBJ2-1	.	TGTGCCACCAGTGATTCACAGGGGACCTCCTACAATGAGCAGTTCTTC	CATSDSQGTSYNEQFF
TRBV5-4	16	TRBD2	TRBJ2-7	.	TGTGCCAGCAGCCGATCCTCTAGCGGGAGAGTCTACGAGCAGTACTTC	CASSRSSSGRVYEQYF
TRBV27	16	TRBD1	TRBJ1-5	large	TGTGCCAGCAGTTTAGATCCAGGGGGCAAGGGTCAGCCCCAGCATTTT	CASSLDPGGKGQPQHF
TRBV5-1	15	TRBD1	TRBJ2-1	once	TGCGCCAGCAGCAGGGACAGGAGCTCCTACAATGAGCAGTTCTTC	CASSRDRSSYNEQFF
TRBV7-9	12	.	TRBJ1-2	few	TGTGCCAGCAGCCTGGACAGTTATGGCTACACCTTC	CASSLDSYGYTF
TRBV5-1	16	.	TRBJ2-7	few	TGCGCCAGCAGCCTAACCCAGGAGGGGGCGGGCTACGAGCAGTACTTC	CASSLTQEGAGYEQYF
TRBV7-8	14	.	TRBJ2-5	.	TGTGCCAGCACCCTTGGGGGGATTCAAGAGACCCAGTACTTC	CASTLGGIQETQYF
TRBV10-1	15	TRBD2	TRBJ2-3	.	TGCGCCAGCAGGGAAGCGGGGCATGCGGCAGATACGCAGTATTTT	CASREAGHAADTQYF
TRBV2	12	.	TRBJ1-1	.	TGTGCCAGCAAACAGCTGAACACTGAAGCTTTCTTT	CASKQLNTEAFF
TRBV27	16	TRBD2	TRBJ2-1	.	TGTGCCAGCAGTCCGCTGACTAGCCCGGGGCTCAATGAGCAGTTCTTC	CASSPLTSPGLNEQFF
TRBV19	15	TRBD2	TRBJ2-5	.	TGTGCCAGTAGTATAGCTAGCGGGAGTGGAGAGACCCAGTACTTC	CASSIASGSGETQYF
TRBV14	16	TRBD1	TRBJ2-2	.	TGTGCCAGCAGCCCCCTTGGACAGGGGAACACCGGGGAGCTGTTTTTT	CASSPLGQGNTGELFF